These 11 T cell receptor beta chains share one sample of origin, sequenced in a study of T cells in tumors after PD-1 blockade (dated by TCRdb to the late 2010s). The protocol used for the library was the immunoSEQ multiplex PCR assay. Sourced from immuneACCESS, this table was stored by TCRdb with only in-frame sequences that have V and J called. A share of the clones is absent; for the studies checked, an unresolved V gene accounts for under half, and the remainder has no known explanation. The sample table records around 50,000 clones; about four fifths of these occur just once. The ten largest clones capture over 15% of the sample. The sample's time point label is to be understood as: before anti-PD-1 therapy. This sample comprised PBMCs, obtained before anti-PD-1 treatment. The receptors shown here come from a human donor with basal cell carcinoma.

In this sample, this clone turned up a few times. The genes are TRBV3-1 (or the pseudogene TRBV3-2) and TRBJ1-2; 10 bases are shared with TRBD1. The J segment lost 7 bases and the V segment lost 0 bases, leaving 5 bases of the junction unmatched. This CDR3 spans 15 amino acids. Germline-derived CDR1 and CDR2 are LGHDT and YNNKEL (reference sequence). Here the CDR3 DNA reads TGTGCCAGCAGCCAAGATTGGGACAGGGGCTCTGGCTACACCTTC. This translates into CASSQDWDRGSGYTF.

The rearrangement joins TRBV3-1 (or the pseudogene TRBV3-2) to TRBJ2-5; 9 nucleotides agree with TRBD1. The length of the CDR3 is 17 residues. The germline CDR1 and CDR2 sequences are LGHDT and YNNKEL (reference sequence). The J segment lost 1 base and the V segment lost 2 bases, leaving 8 bases of the junction unmatched. The CDR3 nucleotides are TGTGCCAGCAGCCAACCTACAGGGGGCCCCAGCCAAGAGACCCAGTACTTC. As protein: CASSQPTGGPSQETQYF.

The rearrangement joins TRBV28 to TRBJ1-1; D is possibly TRBD1 (6 bases). Trimming took 5 bases from V and 2 from J, leaving 18 bases between them. The CDR3 is 16 residues long. CDR1 and CDR2 from the germline V gene are MDHEN and SYDVKM. The chain's CDR3 is CASSLPTGRGNTEAFF. CDR3 nucleotides: TGTGCCAGCAGTCTGCCAACAGGGAGGGGCAACACTGAAGCTTTCTTT.

This clone was detected a few times. This sequence joins TRBV4-2 and TRBJ1-5; no firm D call. CDR3 length: 17 residues. Germline V lookup: CDR1 LGHNA, CDR2 YNFKEQ. V dropped 0 bases and J dropped 0 bases, with 12 bases sitting between them. CDR3 DNA: TGTGCCAGCAGCCAAGACATATCAGGTGGTAGCAATCAGCCCCAGCATTTT. Its protein product is CASSQDISGGSNQPQHF.

This chain's CDR3 is CAAHSGGRGEAFF. The CDR3 coding sequence is TGCGCCGCCCACTCAGGGGGACGGGGGGAAGCTTTCTTT. The chain carries TRBV10-2 and TRBJ1-1; the match to TRBD1 covers 7 bases. CDR3 length equals 13 residues. V lost 11 bases to trimming and J lost 8 bases; unmatched junction nucleotides: 14. Germline values: CDR1 WSHSY, CDR2 SAAADI.

The genes are TRBV3-1 (or the pseudogene TRBV3-2) and TRBJ2-3; weak D call: TRBD2 (6 bases). V dropped 9 bases and J dropped 4 bases, with 8 bases sitting between them. The CDR3 is made up of 11 amino acids. Germline V gene sequence: CDR1 LGHDT, CDR2 YNNKEL (reference sequence). The CDR3 sequence is CASRLADTQYF. The CDR3 bases are TGTGCCAGTAGACTAGCAGATACGCAGTATTTT.

The rearrangement uses TRBV5-1 and TRBJ2-7; the D gene is possibly TRBD1 (5 bases). V lost 0 bases and J lost 6, with 13 bases in between. The germline CDR1 and CDR2 sequences are SGHRS and YFSETQ. CDR3 length equals 14 residues. The CDR3 loop reads CASSLGSVGAEQYF. As DNA, the CDR3 is TGCGCCAGCAGCTTGGGGTCGGTAGGGGCCGAGCAGTACTTC.

The J gene is TRBJ1-1, the V gene TRBV9; 7 bases map to TRBD1. The germline CDR1 and CDR2 sequences are SGDLS and YYNGEE. There are 17 residues in the CDR3. The J segment lost 5 bases and the V segment lost 4 bases, leaving 17 bases of the junction unmatched. The CDR3 protein is CASSSRVETGTGTEAFF. Here the CDR3 DNA reads TGTGCCAGCAGCTCCCGAGTCGAGACAGGGACCGGTACTGAAGCTTTCTTT.

In this sample, this clone turned up a few times. The V call is TRBV4-1, the J call TRBJ1-1; D is undetermined. V lost 5 bases and J 1 base, leaving 11 bases between the germline ends. From germline, CDR1 is MGHRA and CDR2 YSYEKL. The CDR3 is 14 residues long. The CDR3, as DNA: TGCGCCAGCAGCTACCACTTAAGGAACACTGAAGCTTTCTTT. Its protein is CASSYHLRNTEAFF.

With respect to this clone: At the DNA level, this CDR3 is encoded by other sequences in the same sample as well. The gene calls are TRBV2 and TRBJ1-5; D is unresolved. This CDR3 has 14 amino acids. The germline V gene has CDR1 SNHLY and CDR2 FYNNEI. The V and J ends lost 7 bases and 9 bases respectively, with 19 bases between them. The chain's CDR3 is CASNPGRANGPQHF. The CDR3 DNA reads TGTGCCAGCAACCCTGGGAGGGCCAATGGGCCCCAGCATTTT.

The chain recombines TRBV28 with TRBJ1-1; weak D call: TRBD1 (5 bases). V was cut by 2 bases and J by 2 bases, with 9 bases left in between. The CDR3 totals 14 residues. CDR1 and CDR2 (germline): MDHEN, SYDVKM. CDR3 loop: CASSLRQPNTEAFF. The DNA of the CDR3 is TGTGCCAGCAGTTTACGACAGCCCAACACTGAAGCTTTCTTT.